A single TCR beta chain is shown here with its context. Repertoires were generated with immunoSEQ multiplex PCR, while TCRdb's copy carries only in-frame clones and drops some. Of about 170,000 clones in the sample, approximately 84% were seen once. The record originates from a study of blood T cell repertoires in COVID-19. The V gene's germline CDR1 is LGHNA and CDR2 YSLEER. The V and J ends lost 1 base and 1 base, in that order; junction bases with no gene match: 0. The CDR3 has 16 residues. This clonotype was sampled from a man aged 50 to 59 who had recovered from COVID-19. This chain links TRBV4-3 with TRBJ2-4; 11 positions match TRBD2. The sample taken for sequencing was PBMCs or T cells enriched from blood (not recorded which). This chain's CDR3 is CASSQASGGAKNIQYF. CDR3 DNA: TGCGCCAGCAGCCAAGCTAGCGGGGGGGCCAAAAACATTCAGTACTTC.